This paragraph reports one TCR beta chain. CDR3 length: 14 residues. Trimming stripped 1 base from V and 2 bases from J, with 12 bases between. Germline CDR1 and CDR2: SQVTM and ANQGSEA. This record belongs to a study of CD8+ T cells in alopecia areata. Reverse transcription of extracted RNA yielded cDNA, which provided the sequencing template. Profiling relied on immunoSEQ multiplex PCR, and the TCRdb table lists in-frame clones only, not all of them. Among tens of thousands of clones listed, approximately 59% were seen once. Five patients' CD4+ populations were sorted into CD25+CD127- cells. The chain couples TRBV29-1 to TRBJ2-7, with D possibly matching TRBD2 (6 bases). The TCR sequence derives from a human donor with alopecia areata. The sample was CD4+ Tregs sorted from blood. The CDR3: CSVEGGRGTYEQYF. As DNA, the CDR3 is TGCAGCGTTGAAGGCGGACGGGGGACCTACGAGCAGTACTTC.